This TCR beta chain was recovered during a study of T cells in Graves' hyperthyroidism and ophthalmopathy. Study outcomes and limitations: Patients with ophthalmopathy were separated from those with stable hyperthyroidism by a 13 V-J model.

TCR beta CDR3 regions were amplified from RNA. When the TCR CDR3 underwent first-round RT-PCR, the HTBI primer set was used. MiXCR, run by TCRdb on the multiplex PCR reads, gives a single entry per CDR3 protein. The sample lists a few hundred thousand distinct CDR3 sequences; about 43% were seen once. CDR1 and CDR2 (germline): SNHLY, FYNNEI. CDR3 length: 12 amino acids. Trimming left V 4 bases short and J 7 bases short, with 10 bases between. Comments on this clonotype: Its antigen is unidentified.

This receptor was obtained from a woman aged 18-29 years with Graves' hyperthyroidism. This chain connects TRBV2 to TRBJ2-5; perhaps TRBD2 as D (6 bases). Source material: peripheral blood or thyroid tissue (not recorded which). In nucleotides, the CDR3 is TGTGCCAGCAGTGTCGGGGGAGGGACCCAGTACTTC. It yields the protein CASSVGGGTQYF.